This TCR beta chain is from a study of blood T cell repertoires in COVID-19. Overall study: Sites in the United States, Italy and Spain provided acute and convalescent COVID-19 samples. Sample material is recorded as cDNA or gDNA derived from T cells, B-cell-depleted T cells, or PBMCs.

Trimming took off 2 bases at V and 3 bases at J, with 12 bases between the two ends. This CDR3 is 15 amino acids long. Germline CDR1 reads SGHTA; CDR2 reads FQGTGA. The data were produced by immunoSEQ multiplex PCR, yet TCRdb's version contains in-frame clones alone and is incomplete. The sample includes fewer than 250,000 clones, around four fifths of them seen just once. This chain connects TRBV7-3 to TRBJ2-3, with D possibly being TRBD2 (6 bases). Sequencing input: peripheral blood. This sequence originates from a man aged 45-60 years with acute or convalescent COVID-19. The CDR3 here is CASSLRLAGTDTQYF. Here the CDR3 DNA reads TGTGCCAGCAGCTTACGTCTCGCGGGAACAGATACGCAGTATTTT.